This passage covers 27 T cell receptor beta chains from one sample sequenced in a study of cytomegalovirus exposure and HLA in healthy donors. With 60 Vbeta and 13 Jbeta primers, the PCR was carried out. Produced via immunoSEQ multiplex PCR; TCRdb's table is partial and in-frame only. The sample includes 60,000 to 80,000 clones. The specimen was PBMCs. These receptors all come from a man between 35 and 55 years old in good health and CMV-seronegative.

In DNA, the CDR3 is TGCGCCAGCAGCCAAGATCCGGGACTAGCGGGATCAGATACGCAGTATTTT. It is translated as CASSQDPGLAGSDTQYF. The chain joins TRBV4-3 to TRBJ2-3, with 13 bases matching TRBD2. The CDR3 extends over 17 amino acids. The J segment lost 4 bases and the V segment lost 0 bases, leaving 4 bases of the junction unmatched. CDR1 is LGHNA and CDR2 is YSLEER in the germline V gene.

The genes are TRBV6-4 and TRBJ2-3; TRBD1 is a possible D gene (5 bases). From germline, CDR1 is MRHNA and CDR2 SNTAGT. CDR3 length equals 15 residues. V dropped 3 bases and J dropped 2 bases, with 12 bases sitting between them. The CDR3 protein is CASSDQAGITDTQYF. CDR3 DNA sequence: TGTGCCAGCAGTGATCAGGCAGGGATCACAGATACGCAGTATTTT.

The rearrangement links TRBV5-4 to TRBJ2-2, with TRBD2 identical over 16 bases. Trimming at V came to 3 bases and at J to 7 bases, leaving 3 bases not matched to a gene. Germline V gene lookup returns CDR1 SGHNT and CDR2 YYREEE (reference sequence). This CDR3 spans 16 amino acids. The CDR3 bases are TGTGCCAGCAGCTGGGGACTAGCGGGGGGGCGCGGGGAGCTGTTTTTT. Residues: CASSWGLAGGRGELFF.

This rearrangement joins TRBV6-5 to TRBJ1-1, with D possibly being TRBD1 (6 bases). Trimming took 6 bases from V and 0 from J, leaving 14 bases between them. CDR1 is MNHEY and CDR2 is SVGAGI in the germline V gene. The CDR3 spans 15 residues. The CDR3 spells CASRGGPAMNTEAFF. CDR3 nucleotide sequence: TGTGCCAGCAGAGGGGGTCCCGCTATGAACACTGAAGCTTTCTTT.

A word on this clone: The same CDR3 arises from other DNA sequences in this sample as well. CDR3 loop: CASSLGQGAYGYTF. Written as DNA, the CDR3 is TGTGCCAGCAGCTTAGGGCAGGGGGCATATGGCTACACCTTC. The chain uses TRBV7-9 and TRBJ1-2; 8 positions agree with TRBD1. Germline V lookup: CDR1 SEHNR, CDR2 FQNEAQ (reference sequence). The CDR3 is 14 amino acids. Trimming took 1 base from V and 5 from J; bases not matched to a gene: 3.

The chain carries TRBV4-1 and TRBJ1-5, with a tentative D call TRBD1 (6 bases). In germline, CDR1 is MGHRA, CDR2 YSYEKL. The CDR3 length is 16 residues. V lost 8 bases and J 1 base, leaving 18 bases between the germline ends. For the CDR3, the DNA is TGCGCCAGCTCGGACAGATTTGGCCAAAGCAATCAGCCCCAGCATTTT. Protein: CASSDRFGQSNQPQHF.

The chain recombines TRBV4-2 with TRBJ2-7; D may be TRBD1 (6 bases). CDR1 is LGHNA, CDR2 YNFKEQ, per germline. This CDR3 comprises 14 residues. Trimming left V 3 bases short and J 0 bases short, with 9 bases between. CDR3 nucleotides: TGTGCCAGCAGCCATACAGGGAGCTCCTACGAGCAGTACTTC. Its translation is CASSHTGSSYEQYF.

The chain employs TRBV28 and TRBJ1-5; D call uncertain. This CDR3 contains 11 residues. Germline values: CDR1 MDHEN, CDR2 SYDVKM. The V and J ends lost 8 bases and 1 base respectively, with 3 bases between them. CDR3 nucleotides: TGTGCCAGCCAAAGCAATCAGCCCCAGCATTTT. Translating it yields CASQSNQPQHF.

The CDR3 nucleotides read TGTGCCAGCAGCCAAGCGGGGTGGGGGCGTCGCACTGAAGCTTTCTTT. This translates into CASSQAGWGRRTEAFF. The chain has TRBV4-2 and TRBJ1-1; D perhaps matches TRBD1 (6 bases). Per the germline V gene, CDR1 is LGHNA and CDR2 is YNFKEQ. The CDR3 covers 16 residues. Trimming cost V 1 base and J 4 bases, with 16 bases left between them.

This sequence joins TRBV30 and TRBJ1-1, with no clear D. CDR1 GTSNPN and CDR2 SVGIG come from the germline V gene (reference sequence). The CDR3 consists of 13 residues. Trimming stripped 1 base from V and 4 bases from J, with 10 bases between. CDR3 in amino acids: CAWSAIEATEAFF. CDR3 DNA sequence: TGTGCCTGGAGTGCCATAGAGGCCACTGAAGCTTTCTTT.

The V gene is TRBV6-5, the J gene TRBJ2-2; TRBD2 matches 7 bases. The germline CDR1 and CDR2 sequences are MNHEY and SVGAGI. The CDR3 runs 15 residues. J lost 5 bases, V lost 9 bases, and 12 bases had no gene match. The CDR3 reads CASNERTSGTGELFF. CDR3 nucleotide sequence: TGTGCCAGTAACGAACGGACTAGTGGGACCGGGGAGCTGTTTTTT.

The CDR3 loop is CASTPVGLAETQYF. CDR3 in DNA: TGTGCCAGTACCCCAGTGGGACTAGCCGAGACGCAGTATTTT. The chain joins TRBV19 to TRBJ2-3; 9 bases match TRBD2. CDR1 is LNHDA, CDR2 SQIVND, per germline (reference sequence). V gave up 7 bases and J gave up 9 bases; unmatched junction bases: 11. CDR3 length: 14 amino acids.

The V gene is TRBV9, the J gene TRBJ2-7, with D perhaps TRBD1 (6 bases). The germline CDR1 and CDR2 sequences are SGDLS and YYNGEE. The CDR3 runs to 13 residues. V was cut by 3 bases and J by 6 bases, with 13 bases left in between. The CDR3 protein is CASSERTEGEQYF. CDR3 DNA sequence: TGTGCCAGCAGCGAGCGGACAGAGGGCGAGCAGTACTTC.

V gene TRBV27 combines with J gene TRBJ2-7; 8 nucleotides line up with TRBD2. The CDR3 has 13 residues. CDR1 is MNHEY and CDR2 is SMNVEV in the germline V gene (reference sequence). J lost 6 bases, V lost 4 bases, and 5 bases had no gene match. The CDR3 sequence is CASSWAGGGEQYF. The CDR3 DNA follows: TGTGCCAGCAGTTGGGCGGGGGGAGGCGAGCAGTACTTC.

V is TRBV10-1 and J is TRBJ2-2; 9 bases agree with TRBD1. CDR3 length equals 15 residues. V shed 2 bases, J shed 3 bases, and the junction held 1 base outside the gene matches. Germline V CDR1 and CDR2: WNHNN, SYGVQD (reference sequence). CDR3 nucleotide sequence: TGCGCCAGCAGTGAGGGACAGGGGTACACCGGGGAGCTGTTTTTT. As protein: CASSEGQGYTGELFF.

The V gene is TRBV7-2, the J gene TRBJ2-5, with D possibly matching TRBD1 (5 bases). Trimming took off 3 bases at V and 3 bases at J, with 8 bases between the two ends. There are 13 residues in the CDR3. In germline, CDR1 is SGHTA, CDR2 FQGNSA. In nucleotides, the CDR3 is TGTGCCAGCAGCTTGGGGCCAGAAGAGACCCAGTACTTC. Protein sequence: CASSLGPEETQYF. Using reference TRBV7-2 and TRBJ2-5 for the parts outside the CDR3, the full variable domain is GAGVSQSPSNKVTEKGKDVELRCDPISGHTALYWYRQSLGQGLEFLIYFQGNSAPDKSGLPSDRFSAERTGGSVSTLTIQRTQQEDSAVYLCASSLGPEETQYFGPGTRLLVL.

The CDR3 here is CASSYSSGQGYEQYF. The DNA for the CDR3 is TGTGCCAGCAGTTACTCGTCGGGACAGGGATACGAGCAGTACTTC. The rearrangement links TRBV6-6 to TRBJ2-7, with TRBD1 identical over 9 bases. Germline V gene lookup returns CDR1 MNHNY and CDR2 SVGAGI (reference sequence). There are 15 residues in the CDR3. V was clipped by 0 bases and J by 4 bases; unmatched bases: 4.

The chain joins TRBV7-2 to TRBJ2-1; maybe TRBD1 (6 bases). The CDR3 is made up of 15 amino acids. The V gene lost 5 bases and the J gene lost 0 bases, with 11 bases spanning the gap. Germline V CDR1 and CDR2: SGHTA, FQGNSA. The CDR3 DNA reads as TGTGCCAGCAGCCGACAGGTTACCTCCTACAATGAGCAGTTCTTC. The encoded protein is CASSRQVTSYNEQFF. Full variable domain (remainder filled in from reference TRBV7-2 and TRBJ2-1): GAGVSQSPSNKVTEKGKDVELRCDPISGHTALYWYRQSLGQGLEFLIYFQGNSAPDKSGLPSDRFSAERTGGSVSTLTIQRTQQEDSAVYLCASSRQVTSYNEQFFGPGTRLTVL.

The CDR3 sequence is CASSVGTGNTEAFF. In DNA form, the CDR3 reads TGTGCCAGCAGCGTGGGGACAGGTAACACTGAAGCTTTCTTT. The V call is TRBV9, the J call TRBJ1-1; TRBD1 aligns across 8 bases. Germline CDR1 and CDR2: SGDLS and YYNGEE. Trimming took 2 bases from V and 2 from J; bases not matched to a gene: 2. The CDR3 covers 14 residues.

V usage is TRBV5-1 and J usage is TRBJ2-5, with 14 positions matching TRBD2. CDR1 SGHRS and CDR2 YFSETQ come from the germline V gene. The CDR3 is made up of 16 amino acids. V lost 5 bases, J lost 5 bases, and 8 bases stayed unmatched. The CDR3 coding sequence is TGCGCCAGCAGTTTCGGGACTAGCGGGAGAGTGGAGACCCAGTACTTC. This sequence encodes CASSFGTSGRVETQYF.

The CDR3 DNA reads TGTGCCAGTGTTGGCGTAGGGACTAGCGGGAGTCGGCAGTTCTTC. Its protein product is CASVGVGTSGSRQFF. The V and J genes are TRBV5-4 and TRBJ2-1; 14 bases fit TRBD2. This CDR3 has 15 amino acids. Unmatched junction bases numbered 13, after V lost 8 bases and J lost 12 bases. Germline V lookup: CDR1 SGHNT, CDR2 YYREEE (reference sequence).

The J gene is TRBJ1-5, the V gene TRBV5-1; unclear D gene. Per germline, CDR1 SGHRS and CDR2 YFSETQ. V was clipped by 5 bases and J by 4 bases, with 10 bases between them. The CDR3 sequence is 13 residues long. CDR3 coding DNA: TGCGCCAGCAGGACTGGGTCTAATCAGCCCCAGCATTTT. It translates to CASRTGSNQPQHF. Full variable domain (outside the CDR3, taken from reference TRBV5-1 and TRBJ1-5): KAGVTQTPRYLIKTRGQQVTLSCSPISGHRSVSWYQQTPGQGLQFLFEYFSETQRNKGNFPGRFSGRQFSNSRSEMNVSTLELGDSALYLCASRTGSNQPQHFGDGTRLSIL.

The chain is built from TRBV4-3 and TRBJ2-3; 7 bases map to TRBD2. Germline V gene lookup returns CDR1 LGHNA and CDR2 YSLEER. Trimming cost V 1 base and J 1 base; bases outside gene matches: 2. This CDR3 spans 15 amino acids. The CDR3 nucleotides read TGCGCCAGCAGCCAAGTCGCGGGAGGCACAGATACGCAGTATTTT. Translating gives CASSQVAGGTDTQYF.

The V and J genes are TRBV11-3 and TRBJ2-7; TRBD1 is a possible D gene (5 bases). Trimming stripped 4 bases from V and 2 bases from J, with 12 bases between. CDR3 size: 14 residues. CDR1 and CDR2 from the germline V gene are SGHNT and YENEEA. The CDR3 protein is CASSSADRTYEQYF. The DNA for the CDR3 is TGTGCCAGCAGCTCGGCCGACAGAACCTACGAGCAGTACTTC. Full variable domain (missing parts from reference TRBV11-3 and TRBJ2-7): EAGVVQSPRYKIIEKKQPVAFWCNPISGHNTLYWYLQNLGQGPELLIRYENEEAVDDSQLPKDRFSAERLKGVDSTLKIQPAELGDSAVYLCASSSADRTYEQYFGPGTRLTVT.

This chain links TRBV29-1 with TRBJ2-7; 11 positions match TRBD1. Germline CDR1 is SQVTM and CDR2 is ANQGSEA. V lost 6 bases, J lost 4 bases, and 8 bases stayed unmatched. The CDR3 runs 14 residues. The CDR3 sequence is CSVQMDRGLYEQYF. CDR3 nucleotide sequence: TGCAGCGTCCAGATGGACAGGGGGCTTTACGAGCAGTACTTC.

Points on this clone: Compared with germline, one end of the junction differs, possibly owing to a read error. Different DNA sequences within this sample yield the same CDR3. The chain has TRBV12-5 and TRBJ1-1, with TRBD1 identical over 11 bases. This CDR3 comprises 14 residues. In germline, CDR1 is LGHNT, CDR2 FRNRAP. CDR3 region: CASGSGQGATEAFF. CDR3 nucleotide sequence: TGCGCTAGTGGTTCTGGACAGGGGGCCACTGAAGCTTTCTTT. Variable domain in full (rest from reference TRBV12-5 and TRBJ1-1): DARVTQTPRHKVTEMGQEVTMRCQPILGHNTVFWYRQTMMQGLELLAYFRNRAPLDDSGMPKDRFSAEMPDATLATLKIQPSEPRDSAVYFCASGSGQGATEAFFGQGTRLTVV.

This rearrangement joins TRBV29-1 to TRBJ1-1; D call uncertain. V was trimmed by 4 bases and J by 4 bases, leaving 7 bases between them. Germline V CDR1 and CDR2: SQVTM, ANQGSEA. The CDR3 extends over 11 amino acids. The CDR3: CSVAPFTEAFF. CDR3 nucleotides: TGCAGCGTTGCTCCCTTCACTGAAGCTTTCTTT.